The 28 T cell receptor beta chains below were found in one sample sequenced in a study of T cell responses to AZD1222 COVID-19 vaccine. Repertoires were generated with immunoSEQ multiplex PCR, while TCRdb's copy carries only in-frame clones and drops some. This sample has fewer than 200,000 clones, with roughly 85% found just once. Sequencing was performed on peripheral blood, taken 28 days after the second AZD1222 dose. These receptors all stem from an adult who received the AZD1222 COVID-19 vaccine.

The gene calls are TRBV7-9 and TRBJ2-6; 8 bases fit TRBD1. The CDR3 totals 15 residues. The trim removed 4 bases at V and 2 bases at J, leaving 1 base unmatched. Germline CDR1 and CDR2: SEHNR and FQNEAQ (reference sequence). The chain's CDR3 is CASSSDRAGANVLTF. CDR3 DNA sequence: TGTGCCAGCAGCTCGGACAGGGCTGGGGCCAACGTCCTGACTTTC.

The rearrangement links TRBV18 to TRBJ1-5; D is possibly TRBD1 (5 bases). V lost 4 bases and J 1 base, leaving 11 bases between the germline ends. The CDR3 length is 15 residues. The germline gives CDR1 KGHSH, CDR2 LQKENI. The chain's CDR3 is CASSLEGLSNQPQHF. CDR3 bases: TGTGCCAGCTCACTGGAGGGGCTGAGCAATCAGCCCCAGCATTTT.

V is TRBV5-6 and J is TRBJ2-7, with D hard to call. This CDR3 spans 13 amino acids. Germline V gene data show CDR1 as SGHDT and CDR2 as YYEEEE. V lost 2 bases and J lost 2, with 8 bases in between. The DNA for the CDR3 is TGTGCCAGCAGCTTCGGTGGAACCTACGAGCAGTACTTC. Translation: CASSFGGTYEQYF.

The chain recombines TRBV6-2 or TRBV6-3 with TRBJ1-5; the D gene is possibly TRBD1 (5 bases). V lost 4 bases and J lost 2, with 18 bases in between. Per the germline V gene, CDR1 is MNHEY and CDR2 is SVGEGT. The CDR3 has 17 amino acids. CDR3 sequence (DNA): TGTGCCAGCAGTTCTACGGGGGGACTAGGGGGCAATCAGCCCCAGCATTTT. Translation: CASSSTGGLGGNQPQHF.

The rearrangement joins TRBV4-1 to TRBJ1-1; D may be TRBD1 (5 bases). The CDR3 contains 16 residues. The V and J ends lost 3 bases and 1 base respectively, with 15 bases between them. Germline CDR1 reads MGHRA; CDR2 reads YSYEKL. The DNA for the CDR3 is TGCGCCAGCAGCCAGGGGGTAGGGGCCGCGAACACTGAAGCTTTCTTT. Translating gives CASSQGVGAANTEAFF.

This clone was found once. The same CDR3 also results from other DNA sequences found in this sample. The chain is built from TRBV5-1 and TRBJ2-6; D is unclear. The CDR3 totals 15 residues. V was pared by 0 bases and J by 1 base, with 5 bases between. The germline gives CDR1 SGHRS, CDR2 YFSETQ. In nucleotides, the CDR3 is TGCGCCAGCAGCTTGGACGGGTCTGGGGCCAACGTCCTGACTTTC. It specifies CASSLDGSGANVLTF.

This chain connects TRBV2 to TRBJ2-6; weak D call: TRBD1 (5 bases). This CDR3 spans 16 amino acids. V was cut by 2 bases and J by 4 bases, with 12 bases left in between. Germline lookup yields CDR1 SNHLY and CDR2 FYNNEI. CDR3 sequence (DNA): TGTGCCAGCAGTGAACAGGGCCTCGCGGGGGCCAACGTCCTGACTTTC. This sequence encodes CASSEQGLAGANVLTF.

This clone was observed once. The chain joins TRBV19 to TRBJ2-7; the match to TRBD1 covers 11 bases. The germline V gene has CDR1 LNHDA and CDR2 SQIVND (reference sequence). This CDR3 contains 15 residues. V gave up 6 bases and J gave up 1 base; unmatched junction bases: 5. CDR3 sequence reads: CASSPGQGGSYEQYF. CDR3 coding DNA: TGTGCCAGTAGCCCGGGACAGGGGGGGTCCTACGAGCAGTACTTC.

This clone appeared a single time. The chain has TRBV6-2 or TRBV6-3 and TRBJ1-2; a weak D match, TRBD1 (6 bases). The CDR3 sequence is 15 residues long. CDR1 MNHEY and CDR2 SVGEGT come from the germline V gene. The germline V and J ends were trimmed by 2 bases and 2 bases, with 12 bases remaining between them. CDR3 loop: CASSYRGTGNYGYTF. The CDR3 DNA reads TGTGCCAGCAGTTACCGAGGAACAGGGAACTATGGCTACACCTTC.

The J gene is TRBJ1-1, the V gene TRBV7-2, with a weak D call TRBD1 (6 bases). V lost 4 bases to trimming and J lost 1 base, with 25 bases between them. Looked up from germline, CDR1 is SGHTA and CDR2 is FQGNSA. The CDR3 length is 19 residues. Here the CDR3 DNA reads TGTGCCAGCAGCTCAGGGGCAGGGGACTCGGGGGAGAGGAACACTGAAGCTTTCTTT. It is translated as CASSSGAGDSGERNTEAFF.

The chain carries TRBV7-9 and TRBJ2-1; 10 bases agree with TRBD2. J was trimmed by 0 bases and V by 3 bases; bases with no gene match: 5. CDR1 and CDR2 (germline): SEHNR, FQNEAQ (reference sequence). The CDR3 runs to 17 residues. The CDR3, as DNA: TGTGCCAGCAGCTTCCCCCTAGCGGGGGCCTCCTACAATGAGCAGTTCTTC. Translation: CASSFPLAGASYNEQFF.

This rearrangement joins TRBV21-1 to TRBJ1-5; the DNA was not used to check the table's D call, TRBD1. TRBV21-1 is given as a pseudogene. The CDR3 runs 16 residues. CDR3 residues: CASSKGRDRGRQPQHF. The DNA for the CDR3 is TGTGCCAGCAGCAAAGGCCGGGACAGGGGGCGGCAGCCCCAGCATTTT.

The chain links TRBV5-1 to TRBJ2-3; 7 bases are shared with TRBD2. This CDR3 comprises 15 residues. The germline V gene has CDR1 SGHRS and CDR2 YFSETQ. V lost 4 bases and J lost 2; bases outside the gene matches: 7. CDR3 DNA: TGCGCCAGCAGCATGAGCGGGGCCAACACAGATACGCAGTATTTT. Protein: CASSMSGANTDTQYF.

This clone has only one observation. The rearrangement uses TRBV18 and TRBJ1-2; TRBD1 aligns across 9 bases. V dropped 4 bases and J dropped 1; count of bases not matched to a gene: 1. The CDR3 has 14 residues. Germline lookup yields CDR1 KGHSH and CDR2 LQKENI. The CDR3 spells CASSLDRGNYGYTF. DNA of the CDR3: TGTGCCAGCTCACTGGACAGGGGTAACTATGGCTACACCTTC.

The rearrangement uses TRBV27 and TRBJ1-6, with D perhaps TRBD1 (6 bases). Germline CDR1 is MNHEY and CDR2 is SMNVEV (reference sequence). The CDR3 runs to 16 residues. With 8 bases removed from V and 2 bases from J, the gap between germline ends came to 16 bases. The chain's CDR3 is CASRRGEGAYNSPLHF. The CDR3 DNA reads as TGTGCCAGCCGCCGAGGGGAGGGGGCCTATAATTCACCCCTCCACTTT.

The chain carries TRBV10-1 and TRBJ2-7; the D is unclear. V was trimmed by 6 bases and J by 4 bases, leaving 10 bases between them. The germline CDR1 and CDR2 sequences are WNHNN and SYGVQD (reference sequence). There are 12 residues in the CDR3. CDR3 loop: CASSPSKYEQYF. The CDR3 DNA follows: TGCGCCAGCAGCCCCTCTAAGTACGAGCAGTACTTC.

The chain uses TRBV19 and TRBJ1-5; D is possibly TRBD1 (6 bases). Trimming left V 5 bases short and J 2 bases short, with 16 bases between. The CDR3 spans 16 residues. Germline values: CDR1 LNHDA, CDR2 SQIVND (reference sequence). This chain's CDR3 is CASSPFAGGRNQPQHF. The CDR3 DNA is TGTGCCAGTAGTCCATTTGCCGGGGGCCGCAATCAGCCCCAGCATTTT.

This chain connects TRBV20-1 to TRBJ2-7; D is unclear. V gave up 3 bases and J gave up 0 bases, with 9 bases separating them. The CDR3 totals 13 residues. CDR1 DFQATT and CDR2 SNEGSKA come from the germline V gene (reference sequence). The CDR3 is CSASPDHSYEQYF. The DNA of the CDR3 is TGCAGTGCTAGTCCGGACCACTCCTACGAGCAGTACTTC.

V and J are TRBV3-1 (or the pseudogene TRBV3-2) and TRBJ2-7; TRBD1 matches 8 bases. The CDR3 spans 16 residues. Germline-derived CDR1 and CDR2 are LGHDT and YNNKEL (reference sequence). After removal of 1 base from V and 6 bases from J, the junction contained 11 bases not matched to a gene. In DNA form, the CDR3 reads TGTGCCAGCAGCCAAGGACAGGGGATAACGACAGCCGAGCAGTACTTC. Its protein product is CASSQGQGITTAEQYF.

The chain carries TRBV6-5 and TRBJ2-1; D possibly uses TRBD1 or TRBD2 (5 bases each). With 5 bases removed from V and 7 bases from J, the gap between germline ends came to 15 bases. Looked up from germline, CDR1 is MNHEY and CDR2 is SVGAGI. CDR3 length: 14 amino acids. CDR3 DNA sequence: TGTGCCAGCAGTCGAGGGCTTGAGGGGAATGAGCAGTTCTTC. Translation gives CASSRGLEGNEQFF.

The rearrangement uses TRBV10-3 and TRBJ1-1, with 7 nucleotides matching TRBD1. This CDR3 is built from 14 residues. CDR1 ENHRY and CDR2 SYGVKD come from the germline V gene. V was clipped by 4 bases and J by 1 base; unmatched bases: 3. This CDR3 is CAISVGQKNTEAFF. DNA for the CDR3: TGTGCCATCAGTGTGGGACAGAAGAACACTGAAGCTTTCTTT.

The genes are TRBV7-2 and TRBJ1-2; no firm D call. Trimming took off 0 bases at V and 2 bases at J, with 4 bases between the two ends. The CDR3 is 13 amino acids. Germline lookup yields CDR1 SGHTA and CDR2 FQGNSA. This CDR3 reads CASSLAQNYGYTF. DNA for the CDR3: TGTGCCAGCAGCTTAGCACAGAACTATGGCTACACCTTC. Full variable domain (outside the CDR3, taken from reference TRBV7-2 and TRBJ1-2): GAGVSQSPSNKVTEKGKDVELRCDPISGHTALYWYRQSLGQGLEFLIYFQGNSAPDKSGLPSDRFSAERTGGSVSTLTIQRTQQEDSAVYLCASSLAQNYGYTFGSGTRLTVV.

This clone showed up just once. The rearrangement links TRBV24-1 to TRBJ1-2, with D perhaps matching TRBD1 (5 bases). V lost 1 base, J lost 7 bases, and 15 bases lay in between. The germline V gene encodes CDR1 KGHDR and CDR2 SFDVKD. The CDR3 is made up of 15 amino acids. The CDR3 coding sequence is TGTGCCACCAGTGATTTTTTTAGATCTACAGGTGGCTACACCTTC. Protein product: CATSDFFRSTGGYTF.

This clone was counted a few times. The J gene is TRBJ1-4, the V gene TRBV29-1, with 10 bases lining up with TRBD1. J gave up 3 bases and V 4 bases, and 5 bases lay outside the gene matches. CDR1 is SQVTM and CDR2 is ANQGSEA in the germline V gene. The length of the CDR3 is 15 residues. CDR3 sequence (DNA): TGCAGCGTTGGACAGGGGGCGCGGGCTAATGAAAAACTGTTTTTT. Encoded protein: CSVGQGARANEKLFF.

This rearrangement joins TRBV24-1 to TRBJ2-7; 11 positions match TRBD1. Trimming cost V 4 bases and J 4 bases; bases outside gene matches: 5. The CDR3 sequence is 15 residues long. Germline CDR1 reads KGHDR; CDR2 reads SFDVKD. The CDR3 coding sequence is TGTGCCACCAGTGAGAAGGACAGGGGGCAGTACGAGCAGTACTTC. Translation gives CATSEKDRGQYEQYF.

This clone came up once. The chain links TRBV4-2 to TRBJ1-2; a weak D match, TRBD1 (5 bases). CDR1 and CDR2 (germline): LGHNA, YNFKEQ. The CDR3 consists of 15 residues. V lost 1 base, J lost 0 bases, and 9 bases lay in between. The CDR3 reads CASSQGGLTNYGYTF. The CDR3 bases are TGTGCCAGCAGCCAAGGGGGCCTGACTAACTATGGCTACACCTTC.

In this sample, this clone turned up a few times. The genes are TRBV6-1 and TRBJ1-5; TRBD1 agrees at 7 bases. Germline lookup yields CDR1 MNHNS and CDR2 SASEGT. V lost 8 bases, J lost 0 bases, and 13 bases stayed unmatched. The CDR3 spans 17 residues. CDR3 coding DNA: TGTGCCAGCGGTGGGTGGACAGGAGCCGGTAGCAATCAGCCCCAGCATTTT. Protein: CASGGWTGAGSNQPQHF.

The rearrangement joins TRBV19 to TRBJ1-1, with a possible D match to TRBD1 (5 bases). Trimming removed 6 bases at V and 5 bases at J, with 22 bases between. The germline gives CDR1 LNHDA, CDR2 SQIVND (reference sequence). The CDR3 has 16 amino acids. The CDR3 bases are TGTGCCAGTAGGATACGCCCAAGGGACCGTAGAACTGAAGCTTTCTTT. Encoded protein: CASRIRPRDRRTEAFF.